The present entry profiles one TCR beta chain with its context. These data originate in a study of graft-versus-host responses after intestinal transplantation. Produced via immunoSEQ multiplex PCR; TCRdb's table is partial and in-frame only. This table holds just under 100,000 clones, around 90% found once. The CDR3 covers 13 residues. Trimming shortened V by 3 bases and J by 2 bases, and 8 bases separated the two germline ends. CDR1 is SGHDT and CDR2 is YYEEEE in the germline V gene. The receptor was isolated from a human patient who received an intestinal transplant, so some T cells may come from the graft donor. This rearrangement joins TRBV5-6 to TRBJ1-1; D remains unclear. Sequenced here: PBMCs, sampled approximately 470 days after intestinal transplant. The CDR3 coding sequence is TGTGCCAGCAGCTATACAGTTAACACTGAAGCTTTCTTT. This sequence encodes CASSYTVNTEAFF. The full variable domain, completed using reference TRBV5-6 and TRBJ1-1, is DAGVTQSPTHLIKTRGQQVTLRCSPKSGHDTVSWYQQALGQGPQFIFQYYEEEERQRGNFPDRFSGHQFPNYSSELNVNALLLGDSALYLCASSYTVNTEAFFGQGTRLTVV.